Detailed here is one T cell receptor (beta chain). Its matching antigen is unknown. The CDR3 extends over 13 amino acids. The germline V and J ends were trimmed by 4 bases and 5 bases, with 10 bases remaining between them. Germline V gives CDR1 MNHNS, CDR2 SASEGT. These data originate in a study of cytomegalovirus exposure and HLA in healthy donors. Study details: There were about 85 million unique TCRs (from HLA-typed donors) in an early data release. Study results and caveats: Serostatus for CMV was the only available immune exposure information. In a later analysis, V- and J-gene trimming of beta chains associated with a DCLRE1C missense variant, replicated independently. In a later analysis, HLA-associated TCR beta chains were more clonally expanded than equally common others.

13 Jbeta primers and 60 Vbeta primers were used for the PCR. Only in-frame clones appear in the TCRdb table, and some are missing; sequencing was by immunoSEQ multiplex PCR. Found here are 100,000 to 150,000 clones, just under 80% of them singletons; the top ten hold about 1.8%. Input material: PBMCs. This TCR came from a woman in her 40s in good health and CMV-seronegative. The rearrangement links TRBV6-1 to TRBJ2-3; maybe TRBD1 (6 bases). For the CDR3, the DNA is TGTGCCAGCAGTGCCGTGACAGGAGATACGCAGTATTTT. Its protein is CASSAVTGDTQYF.